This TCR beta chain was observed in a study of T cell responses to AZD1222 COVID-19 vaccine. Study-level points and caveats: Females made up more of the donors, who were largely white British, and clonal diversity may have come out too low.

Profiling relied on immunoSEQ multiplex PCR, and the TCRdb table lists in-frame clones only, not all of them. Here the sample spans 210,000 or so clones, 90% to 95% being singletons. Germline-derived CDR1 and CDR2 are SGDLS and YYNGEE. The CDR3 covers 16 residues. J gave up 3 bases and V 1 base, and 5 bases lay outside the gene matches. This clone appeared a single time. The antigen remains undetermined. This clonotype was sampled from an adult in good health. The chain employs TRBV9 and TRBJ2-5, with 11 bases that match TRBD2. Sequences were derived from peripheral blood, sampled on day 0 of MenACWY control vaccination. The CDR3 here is CASSVLIAGGKETQYF. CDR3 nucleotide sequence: TGTGCCAGCAGCGTATTAATAGCGGGGGGGAAAGAGACCCAGTACTTC.